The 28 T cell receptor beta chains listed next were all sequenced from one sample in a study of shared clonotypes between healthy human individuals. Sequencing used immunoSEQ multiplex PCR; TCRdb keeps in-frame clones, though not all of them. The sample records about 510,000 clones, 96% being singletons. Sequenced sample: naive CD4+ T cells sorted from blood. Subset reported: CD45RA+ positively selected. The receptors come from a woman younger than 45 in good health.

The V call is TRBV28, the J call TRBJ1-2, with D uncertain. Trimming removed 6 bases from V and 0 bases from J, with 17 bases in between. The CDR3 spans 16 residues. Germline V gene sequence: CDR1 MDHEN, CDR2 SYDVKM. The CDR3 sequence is CASRPKLGIPNYGYTF. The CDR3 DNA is TGTGCCAGCAGGCCAAAGTTGGGCATCCCTAACTATGGCTACACCTTC.

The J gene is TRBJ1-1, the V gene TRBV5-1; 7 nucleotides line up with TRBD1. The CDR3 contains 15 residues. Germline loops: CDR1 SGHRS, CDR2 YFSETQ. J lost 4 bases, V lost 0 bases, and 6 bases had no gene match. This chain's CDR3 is CASSLETGRVTEAFF. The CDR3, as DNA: TGCGCCAGCAGCTTGGAGACAGGGAGGGTCACTGAAGCTTTCTTT.

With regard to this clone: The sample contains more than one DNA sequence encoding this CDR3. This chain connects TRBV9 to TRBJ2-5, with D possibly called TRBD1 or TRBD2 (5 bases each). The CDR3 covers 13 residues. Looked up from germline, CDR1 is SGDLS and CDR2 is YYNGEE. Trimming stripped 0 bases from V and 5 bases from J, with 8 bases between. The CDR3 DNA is TGTGCCAGCAGCGTAGGAGGGGTGGAGACCCAGTACTTC. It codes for CASSVGGVETQYF. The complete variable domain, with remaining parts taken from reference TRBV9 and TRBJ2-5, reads DSGVTQTPKHLITATGQRVTLRCSPRSGDLSVYWYQQSLDQGLQFLIQYYNGEERAKGNILERFSAQQFPDLHSELNLSSLELGDSALYFCASSVGGVETQYFGPGTRLLVL.

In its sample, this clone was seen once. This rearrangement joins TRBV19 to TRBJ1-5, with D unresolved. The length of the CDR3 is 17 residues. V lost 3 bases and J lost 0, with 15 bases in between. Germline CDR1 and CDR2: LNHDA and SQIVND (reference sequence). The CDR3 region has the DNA TGTGCCAGTAGTATCATTGATGCAGCCCATAGCAATCAGCCCCAGCATTTT. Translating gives CASSIIDAAHSNQPQHF.

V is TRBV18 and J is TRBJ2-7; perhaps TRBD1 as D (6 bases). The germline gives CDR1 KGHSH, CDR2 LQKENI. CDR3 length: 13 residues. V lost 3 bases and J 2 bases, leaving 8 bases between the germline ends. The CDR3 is CASSPGHTYEQYF. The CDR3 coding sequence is TGTGCCAGCTCACCGGGACACACCTACGAGCAGTACTTC.

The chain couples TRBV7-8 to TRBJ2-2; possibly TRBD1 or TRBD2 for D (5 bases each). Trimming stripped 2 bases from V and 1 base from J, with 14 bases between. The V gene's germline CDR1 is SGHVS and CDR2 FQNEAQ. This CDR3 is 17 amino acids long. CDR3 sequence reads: CASSLRRGVMNTGELFF. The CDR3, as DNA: TGTGCCAGCAGCTTAAGGAGAGGGGTCATGAACACCGGGGAGCTGTTTTTT.

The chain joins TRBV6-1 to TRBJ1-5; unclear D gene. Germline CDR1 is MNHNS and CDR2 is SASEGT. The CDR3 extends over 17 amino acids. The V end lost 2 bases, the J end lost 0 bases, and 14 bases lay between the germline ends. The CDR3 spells CASSELWRHHSNQPQHF. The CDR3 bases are TGTGCCAGCAGTGAACTCTGGAGACATCATAGCAATCAGCCCCAGCATTTT.

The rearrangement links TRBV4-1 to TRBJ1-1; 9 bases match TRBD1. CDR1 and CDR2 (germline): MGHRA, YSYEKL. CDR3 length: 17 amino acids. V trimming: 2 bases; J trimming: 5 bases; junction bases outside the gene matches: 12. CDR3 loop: CASSQPDRGRWRTEAFF. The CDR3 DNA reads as TGCGCCAGCAGCCAACCGGACAGGGGTCGGTGGCGGACTGAAGCTTTCTTT.

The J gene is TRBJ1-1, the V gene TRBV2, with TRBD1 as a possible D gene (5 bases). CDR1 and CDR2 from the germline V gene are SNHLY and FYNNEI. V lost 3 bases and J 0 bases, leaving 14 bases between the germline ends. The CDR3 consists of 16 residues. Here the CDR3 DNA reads TGTGCCAGCAGTGAGGGGGTGGGGATAATGAACACTGAAGCTTTCTTT. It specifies CASSEGVGIMNTEAFF.

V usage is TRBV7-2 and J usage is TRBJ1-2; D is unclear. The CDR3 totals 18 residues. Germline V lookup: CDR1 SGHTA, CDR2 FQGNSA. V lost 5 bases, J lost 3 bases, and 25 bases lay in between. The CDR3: CASSATFIRVSSDYGYTF. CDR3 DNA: TGTGCCAGCAGCGCTACTTTTATCCGGGTCTCGTCTGACTATGGCTACACCTTC.

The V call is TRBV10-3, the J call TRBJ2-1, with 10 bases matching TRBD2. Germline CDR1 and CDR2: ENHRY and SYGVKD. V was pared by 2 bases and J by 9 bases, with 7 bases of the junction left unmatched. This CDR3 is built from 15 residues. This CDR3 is CAISEGSAGGFEQFF. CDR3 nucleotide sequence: TGTGCCATCAGTGAGGGGTCAGCGGGAGGGTTTGAGCAGTTCTTC.

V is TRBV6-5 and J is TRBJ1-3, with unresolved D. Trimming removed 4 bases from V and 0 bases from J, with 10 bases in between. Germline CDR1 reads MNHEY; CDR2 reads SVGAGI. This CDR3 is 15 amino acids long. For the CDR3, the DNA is TGTGCCAGCAGTTCGGGCTACGACTCTGGAAACACCATATATTTT. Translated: CASSSGYDSGNTIYF.

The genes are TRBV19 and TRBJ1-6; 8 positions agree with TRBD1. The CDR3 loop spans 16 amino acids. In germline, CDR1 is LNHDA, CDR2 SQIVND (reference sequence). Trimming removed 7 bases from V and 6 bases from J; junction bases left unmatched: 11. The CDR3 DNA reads TGTGCCAGTACCCCCGGAGGACAGGGTCGTAATTCACCCCTCCACTTT. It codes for CASTPGGQGRNSPLHF. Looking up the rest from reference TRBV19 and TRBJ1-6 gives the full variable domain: DGGITQSPKYLFRKEGQNVTLSCEQNLNHDAMYWYRQDPGQGLRLIYYSQIVNDFQKGDIAEGYSVSREKKESFPLTVTSAQKNPTAFYLCASTPGGQGRNSPLHFGNGTRLTVT.

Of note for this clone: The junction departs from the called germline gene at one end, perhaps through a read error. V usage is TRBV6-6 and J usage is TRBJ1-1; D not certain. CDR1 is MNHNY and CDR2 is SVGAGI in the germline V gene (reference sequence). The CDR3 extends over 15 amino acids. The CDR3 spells CASSYSIALNAEAFF. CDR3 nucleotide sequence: TGTGCCAGCAGTTACTCGATCGCCCTGAACGCTGAAGCTTTCTTT.

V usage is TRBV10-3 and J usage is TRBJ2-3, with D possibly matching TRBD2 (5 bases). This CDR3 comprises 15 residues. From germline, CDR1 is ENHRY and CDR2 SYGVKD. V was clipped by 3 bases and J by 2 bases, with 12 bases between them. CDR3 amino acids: CAISELKRSTDTQYF. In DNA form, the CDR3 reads TGTGCCATCAGTGAACTTAAGCGGTCCACAGATACGCAGTATTTT.

The CDR3 loop reads CASSLVSALAEQYF. The CDR3 region has the DNA TGCGCCAGCAGCTTGGTCTCAGCCCTAGCCGAGCAGTACTTC. J is TRBJ2-7 and V is TRBV5-1, with D maybe TRBD2 (5 bases). CDR3 size: 14 residues. Germline V gene lookup returns CDR1 SGHRS and CDR2 YFSETQ. V was pared by 0 bases and J by 6 bases, with 13 bases between.

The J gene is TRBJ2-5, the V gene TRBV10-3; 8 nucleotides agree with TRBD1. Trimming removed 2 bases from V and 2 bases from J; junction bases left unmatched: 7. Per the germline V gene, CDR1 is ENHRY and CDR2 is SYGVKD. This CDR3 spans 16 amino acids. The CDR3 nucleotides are TGTGCCATCAGTGAGGGCACAGGGGGTAAACAAGAGACCCAGTACTTC. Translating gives CAISEGTGGKQETQYF.

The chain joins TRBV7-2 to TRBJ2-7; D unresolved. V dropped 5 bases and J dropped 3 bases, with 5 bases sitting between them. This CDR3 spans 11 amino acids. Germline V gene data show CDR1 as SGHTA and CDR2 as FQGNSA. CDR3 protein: CASSNFYEQYF. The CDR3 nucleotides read TGTGCCAGCAGCAATTTCTACGAGCAGTACTTC.

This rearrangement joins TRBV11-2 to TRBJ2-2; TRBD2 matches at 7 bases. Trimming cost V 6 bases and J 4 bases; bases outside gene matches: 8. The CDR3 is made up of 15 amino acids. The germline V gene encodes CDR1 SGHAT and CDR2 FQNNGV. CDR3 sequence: CASRSAGRGTGELFF. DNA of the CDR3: TGTGCCAGCAGGTCAGCGGGGCGAGGCACCGGGGAGCTGTTTTTT.

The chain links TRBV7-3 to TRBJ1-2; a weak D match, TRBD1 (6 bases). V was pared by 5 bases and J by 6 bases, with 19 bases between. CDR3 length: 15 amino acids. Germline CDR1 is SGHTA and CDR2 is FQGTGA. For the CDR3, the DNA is TGTGCCAGCAGCCAAACGGGCGGACAGACCAATGGCTACACCTTC. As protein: CASSQTGGQTNGYTF.

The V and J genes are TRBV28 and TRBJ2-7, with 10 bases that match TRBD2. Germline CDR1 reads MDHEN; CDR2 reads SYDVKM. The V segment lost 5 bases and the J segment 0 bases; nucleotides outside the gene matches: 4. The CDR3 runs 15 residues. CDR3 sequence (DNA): TGTGCCAGCAGTGGTCTAGCGGGAGACTCCTACGAGCAGTACTTC. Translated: CASSGLAGDSYEQYF.

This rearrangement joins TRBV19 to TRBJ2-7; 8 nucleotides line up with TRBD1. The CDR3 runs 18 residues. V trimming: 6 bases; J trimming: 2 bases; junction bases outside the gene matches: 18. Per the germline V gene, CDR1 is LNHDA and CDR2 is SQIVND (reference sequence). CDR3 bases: TGTGCCAGTAGCCCGGCCGCCGGAGGGACAGGTCCGGCCTACGAGCAGTACTTC. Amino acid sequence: CASSPAAGGTGPAYEQYF.

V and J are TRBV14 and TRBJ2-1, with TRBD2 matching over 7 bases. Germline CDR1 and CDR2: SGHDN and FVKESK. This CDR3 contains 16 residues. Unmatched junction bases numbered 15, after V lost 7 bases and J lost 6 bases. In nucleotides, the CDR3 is TGTGCCAGCACCCCAAGAGGGGCTAGCGGCCTCAATGAGCAGTTCTTC. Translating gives CASTPRGASGLNEQFF. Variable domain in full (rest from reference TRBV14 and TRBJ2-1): EAGVTQFPSHSVIEKGQTVTLRCDPISGHDNLYWYRRVMGKEIKFLLHFVKESKQDESGMPNNRFLAERTGGTYSTLKVQPAELEDSGVYFCASTPRGASGLNEQFFGPGTRLTVL.

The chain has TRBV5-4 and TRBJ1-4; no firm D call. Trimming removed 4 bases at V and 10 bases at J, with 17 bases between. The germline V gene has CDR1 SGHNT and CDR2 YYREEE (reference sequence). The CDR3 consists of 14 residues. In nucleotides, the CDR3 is TGTGCCAGCAGCCCCGACATACCCTTTGGAAAACTGTTTTTT. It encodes CASSPDIPFGKLFF.

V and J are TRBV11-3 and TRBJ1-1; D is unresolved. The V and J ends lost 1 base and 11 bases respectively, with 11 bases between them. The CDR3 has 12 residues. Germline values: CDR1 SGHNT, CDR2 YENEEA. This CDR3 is CASSLVMGEAFF. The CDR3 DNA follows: TGTGCCAGCAGCTTAGTAATGGGTGAGGCTTTCTTT.

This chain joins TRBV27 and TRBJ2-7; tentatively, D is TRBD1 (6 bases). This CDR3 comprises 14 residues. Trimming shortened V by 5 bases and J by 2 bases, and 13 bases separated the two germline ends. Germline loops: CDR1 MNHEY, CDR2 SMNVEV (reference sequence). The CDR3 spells CASSPTQGTYEQYF. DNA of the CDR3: TGTGCCAGCAGTCCTACCCAGGGGACCTACGAGCAGTACTTC.

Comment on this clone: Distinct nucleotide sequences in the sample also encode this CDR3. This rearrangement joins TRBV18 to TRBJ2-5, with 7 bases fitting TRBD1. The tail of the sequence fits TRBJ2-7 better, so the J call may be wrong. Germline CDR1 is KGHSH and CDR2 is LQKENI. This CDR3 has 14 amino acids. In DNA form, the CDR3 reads TGTGCCAGCTCACCAGGTACAGGGGCCTACGAGCAGTACTTC. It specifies CASSPGTGAYEQYF.

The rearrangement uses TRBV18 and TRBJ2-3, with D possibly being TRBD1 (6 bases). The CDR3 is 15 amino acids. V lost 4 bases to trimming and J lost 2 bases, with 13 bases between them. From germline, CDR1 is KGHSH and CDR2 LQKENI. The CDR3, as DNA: TGTGCCAGCTCACTGGGACACGGTGCCACAGATACGCAGTATTTT. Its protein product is CASSLGHGATDTQYF.